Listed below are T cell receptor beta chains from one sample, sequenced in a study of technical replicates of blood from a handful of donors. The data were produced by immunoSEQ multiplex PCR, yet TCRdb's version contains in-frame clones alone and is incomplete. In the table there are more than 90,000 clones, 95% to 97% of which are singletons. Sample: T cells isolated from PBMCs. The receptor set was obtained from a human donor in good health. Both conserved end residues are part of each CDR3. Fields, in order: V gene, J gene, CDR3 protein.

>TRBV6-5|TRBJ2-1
CASSRLREIGNEQFF
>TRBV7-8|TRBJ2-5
CASSLYFGTRYQETQYF
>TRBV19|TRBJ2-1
CASSMLGGRNYNEQFF
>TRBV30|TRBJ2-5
CAWTRTGGMKTQYF
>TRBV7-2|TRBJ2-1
CASSRTGTYNEQFF
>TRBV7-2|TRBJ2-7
CASSLIRVGTGRNEQYF
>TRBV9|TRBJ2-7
CASSAEGRDRELSEQYF
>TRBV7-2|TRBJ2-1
CASSLGLVLHEQFF
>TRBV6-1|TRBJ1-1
CASMEGIGTEAFF
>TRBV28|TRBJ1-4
CASSLARTNEKLFF
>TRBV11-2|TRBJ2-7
CASSLGRTYEQYF
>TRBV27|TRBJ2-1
CASSLYLAGENWEQFF
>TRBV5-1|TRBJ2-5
CASRGTGGLSETQYF
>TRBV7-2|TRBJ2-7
CASSQREAGGREQYF
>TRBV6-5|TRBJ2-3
CASSIGVYGTDTQYF
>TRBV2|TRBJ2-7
CASSEVGEKQYF
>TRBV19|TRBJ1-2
CASSVTGGTNYGYTF
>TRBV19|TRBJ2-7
CASSREPGYEQYF
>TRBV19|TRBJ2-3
CATGQAADTQYF
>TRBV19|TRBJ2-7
CASRLAGLSYEQYF
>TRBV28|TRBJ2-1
CASSLYSPPGDRANEQFF
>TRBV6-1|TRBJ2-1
CATISTSGRSNEQFF
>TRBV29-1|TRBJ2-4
CSVAGKLAKNIQYF
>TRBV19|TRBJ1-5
CASSQNQQGNQPQHF
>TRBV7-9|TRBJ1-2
CASSYGQNNYGYTF
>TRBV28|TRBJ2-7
CASSLIARTYEQYF
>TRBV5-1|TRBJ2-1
CASLYNEQFF
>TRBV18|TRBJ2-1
CASSAVLAGGYNEQFF
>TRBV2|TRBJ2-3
CASSEILAGPDTQYF
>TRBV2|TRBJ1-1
CASSERTGGNTEAFF
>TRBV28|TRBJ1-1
CASSLSWNRGPTEAFF
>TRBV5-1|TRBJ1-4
CASSLGQDRVVEKLFF